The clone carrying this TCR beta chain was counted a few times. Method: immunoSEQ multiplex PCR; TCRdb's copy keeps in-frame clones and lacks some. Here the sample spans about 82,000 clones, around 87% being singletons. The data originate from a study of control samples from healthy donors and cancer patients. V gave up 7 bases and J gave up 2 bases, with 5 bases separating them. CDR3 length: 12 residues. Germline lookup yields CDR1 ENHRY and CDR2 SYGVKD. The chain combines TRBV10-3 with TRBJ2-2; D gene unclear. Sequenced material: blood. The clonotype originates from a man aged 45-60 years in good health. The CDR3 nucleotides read TGTGCCATCAAAGATAACACCGGGGAGCTGTTTTTT. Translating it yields CAIKDNTGELFF.